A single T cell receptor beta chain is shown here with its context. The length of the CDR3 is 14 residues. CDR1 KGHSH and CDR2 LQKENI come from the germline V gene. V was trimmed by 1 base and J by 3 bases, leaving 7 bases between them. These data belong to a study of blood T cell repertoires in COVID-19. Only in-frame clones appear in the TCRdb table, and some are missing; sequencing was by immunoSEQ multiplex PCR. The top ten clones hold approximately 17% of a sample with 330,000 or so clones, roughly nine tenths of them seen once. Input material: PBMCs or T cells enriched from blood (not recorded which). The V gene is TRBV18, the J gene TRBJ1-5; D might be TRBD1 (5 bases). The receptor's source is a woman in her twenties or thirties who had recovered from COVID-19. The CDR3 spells CASSPQGPNQPQHF. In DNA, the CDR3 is TGTGCCAGCTCACCACAGGGGCCCAATCAGCCCCAGCATTTT.